What follows are 14 T cell receptor beta chains derived from one specimen sequenced in a study of T cell repertoires in cytomegalovirus infection. TCRdb processed the reads anew with MiXCR; each CDR3 protein has one entry. The repertoire has 500,000 or so distinct CDR3 sequences, more than 15% of them found once; the top ten carry 20% to 30%. Specimen: CD8+ T cells from PBMCs. The receptors come from a human donor in good health (CMV status not recorded). Some clones in this sample may be carry-over from other donors' samples.

This clonotype has a handful of counts. The chain links TRBV28 to TRBJ2-7, with 10 nucleotides matching TRBD2. Losses at the gene ends were 4 bases for V and 6 bases for J; bases not matched to a gene: 12. The germline CDR1 and CDR2 sequences are MDHEN and SYDVKM. The CDR3 is 16 residues long. The CDR3 nucleotides are TGTGCCAGCAGTTCACCCCGGGAGCGGGAGGGCCCCGAGCAGTACTTC. Encoded protein: CASSSPREREGPEQYF. The whole variable domain, filled in from reference TRBV28 and TRBJ2-7, reads DVKVTQSSRYLVKRTGEKVFLECVQDMDHENMFWYRQDPGLGLRLIYFSYDVKMKEKGDIPEGYSVSREKKERFSLILESASTNQTSMYLCASSSPREREGPEQYFGPGTRLTVT.

Concerning this clonotype itself: The junction departs from germline at one end; a sequencing error may be responsible. V gene TRBV28 combines with J gene TRBJ1-3, with D perhaps TRBD1 (6 bases). In germline, CDR1 is MDHEN, CDR2 SYDVKM. The CDR3 is 14 amino acids. DNA for the CDR3: TGTGCCAGCCGTTTAGGGGGCTCTGGAAACACCATATATTTT. It encodes CASRLGGSGNTIYF. Together with reference TRBV28 and TRBJ1-3, the CDR3 gives the full variable domain: DVKVTQSSRYLVKRTGEKVFLECVQDMDHENMFWYRQDPGLGLRLIYFSYDVKMKEKGDIPEGYSVSREKKERFSLILESASTNQTSMYLCASRLGGSGNTIYFGEGSWLTVV.

This clonotype was counted only a few times. J is TRBJ2-5 and V is TRBV5-1, with D possibly TRBD2 on 5 matching bases. From germline, CDR1 is SGHRS and CDR2 YFSETQ. The CDR3 spans 14 residues. The V gene lost 4 bases and the J gene lost 2 bases, with 12 bases spanning the gap. The CDR3 loop reads CASSNRRLQETQYF. The CDR3 DNA sequence: TGCGCCAGCAGCAATCGGAGGCTTCAAGAGACCCAGTACTTC.

The table lists this clonotype with a few counts. The V call is TRBV13, the J call TRBJ1-2; D unclear. The CDR3 is 15 residues long. CDR1 and CDR2 (germline): PRHDT, FYEKMQ (reference sequence). Trimming took off 2 bases at V and 0 bases at J, with 10 bases between the two ends. The CDR3 here is CASSLKQLANYGYTF. The CDR3 DNA follows: TGTGCCAGCAGCTTAAAACAGTTAGCTAACTATGGCTACACCTTC.

The DNA of the CDR3 is TGTGCCAGCAACGACGACAGGGCGCCCTACGAGCAGTACTTC. Its protein product is CASNDDRAPYEQYF. The chain employs TRBV28 and TRBJ2-7; TRBD1 matches at 7 bases. CDR3 size: 14 residues. Trimming cost V 7 bases and J 2 bases; bases outside gene matches: 8. Germline CDR1 and CDR2: MDHEN and SYDVKM.

J is TRBJ2-1 and V is TRBV3-1; D ambiguous. This CDR3 has 12 amino acids. Germline assignment: CDR1 LGHDT and CDR2 YNNKEL (reference sequence). V shed 7 bases and J shed 8 bases, with 12 bases lying between them. The CDR3 is CASNLMGDEQFF. The CDR3 DNA reads TGTGCCAGCAATCTGATGGGCGATGAGCAGTTCTTC.

This chain links TRBV7-3 with TRBJ1-1; TRBD1 matches 9 bases. Germline V gene lookup returns CDR1 SGHTA and CDR2 FQGTGA. The V and J ends lost 5 bases and 2 bases, in that order; junction bases with no gene match: 9. The CDR3 totals 16 residues. CDR3 region: CASSTWTGAVNTEAFF. CDR3 DNA sequence: TGTGCCAGCAGCACTTGGACAGGGGCCGTCAACACTGAAGCTTTCTTT.

The genes are TRBV27 and TRBJ2-7, with 7 bases identical to TRBD1. Germline V gives CDR1 MNHEY, CDR2 SMNVEV (reference sequence). The CDR3 has 15 residues. V lost 3 bases to trimming and J lost 4 bases; unmatched junction nucleotides: 9. CDR3 nucleotides: TGTGCCAGCAGTTTTATCTCAGGGGGTTGGTACGAGCAGTACTTC. Translation gives CASSFISGGWYEQYF.

This clonotype showed up just a few times. The rearrangement uses TRBV28 and TRBJ2-1; a weak D match, TRBD1 (5 bases). Trimming pared 0 bases from V and 6 bases from J, leaving 15 bases between. Germline V CDR1 and CDR2: MDHEN, SYDVKM. CDR3 length: 16 residues. The CDR3 loop reads CASSLWSQGPGNEQFF. The CDR3 DNA follows: TGTGCCAGCAGTTTATGGAGCCAGGGCCCGGGCAATGAGCAGTTCTTC.

This clonotype was observed a few times. This rearrangement joins TRBV13 to TRBJ2-7, with no clear D. CDR3 length: 13 amino acids. V was shortened by 0 bases and J by 6 bases, with 9 bases between the two germline ends. Germline values: CDR1 PRHDT, CDR2 FYEKMQ (reference sequence). The chain's CDR3 is CASSLGRRPEQYF. The CDR3 bases are TGTGCCAGCAGCTTAGGCCGACGGCCCGAGCAGTACTTC.

The V and J genes are TRBV7-9 and TRBJ1-4; TRBD1 matches at 7 bases. This CDR3 region has 15 residues. V dropped 1 base and J dropped 8; count of bases not matched to a gene: 7. The germline V gene has CDR1 SEHNR and CDR2 FQNEAQ (reference sequence). The CDR3 DNA reads TGTGCCAGCAGCTTAGGGGCTGGGACAGAAGAAAAACTGTTTTTT. Residues: CASSLGAGTEEKLFF.

This clonotype was seen only once. A much larger clone lies a single base off, so this may be a read error. The J gene is TRBJ2-1, the V gene TRBV6-8; D might be TRBD2 (7 bases). The CDR3 loop spans 16 amino acids. Per germline, CDR1 MNHGY and CDR2 SAAAGT. CDR3 coding DNA: TGTGCCGGCAGTTACTTACGGGGGGCCTCCTACAATGAGCAGTTCTTC. It specifies CAGSYLRGASYNEQFF.

This clonotype came up many times. The CDR3 bases are TGTGCCAGCAGCCCCCCGGGTACAGGGGGGGGCTACACCTTC. Translation gives CASSPPGTGGGYTF. This rearrangement joins TRBV7-9 to TRBJ1-2; 8 bases are shared with TRBD1. The germline V gene has CDR1 SEHNR and CDR2 FQNEAQ (reference sequence). CDR3 length: 14 residues. With V trimmed by 5 bases and J by 8 bases, 10 bases remained unmatched.

This clonotype was counted between two and nine times. The V call is TRBV28, the J call TRBJ2-7; weak D call: TRBD2 (6 bases). The CDR3 runs to 13 residues. Germline-derived CDR1 and CDR2 are MDHEN and SYDVKM. V gave up 3 bases and J gave up 2 bases, with 8 bases separating them. The chain's CDR3 is CASSFWGAYEQYF. The CDR3 DNA reads as TGTGCCAGCAGTTTTTGGGGGGCCTACGAGCAGTACTTC.